These T cell receptor beta chains were read from a single sample in a study of blood T cell repertoires in COVID-19. Profiled with immunoSEQ multiplex PCR; TCRdb holds only in-frame clones, not every one. The sample carries about 50,000 clones, approximately 88% recorded once. Source material: peripheral blood. These receptors all stem from a human donor in a cohort sampled during active COVID-19. CDR3s include the opening cysteine and the closing phenylalanine or tryptophan. Each record gives: D gene, V gene, J gene, CDR3 protein, CDR3 DNA. A D gene is named only where the DNA matches it firmly.

NA,TRBV4-1,TRBJ1-1,CASSPYRTGTEAFF,TGCGCCAGCAGCCCCTACCGTACGGGGACTGAAGCTTTCTTT
TRBD1,TRBV3-1/TRBV3-2,TRBJ2-5,CASSQDRRVRQGAGRETQYF,TGTGCCAGCAGCCAAGATCGAAGAGTTAGGCAGGGGGCAGGTCGGGAGACCCAGTACTTC
NA,TRBV18,TRBJ1-3,CASSPSPFTGSGNTIYF,TGTGCCAGCTCACCTTCCCCATTTACAGGCTCTGGAAACACCATATATTTT
TRBD1,TRBV7-6,TRBJ1-3,CASSLEQGGKSSGNTIYF,TGTGCCAGCAGCTTAGAACAGGGGGGGAAGAGCTCTGGAAACACCATATATTTT
TRBD1,TRBV9,TRBJ1-4,CASSVGVDRGKLFF,TGTGCCAGCAGCGTAGGGGTGGACAGGGGAAAACTGTTTTTT
NA,TRBV4-1,TRBJ2-4,CASSEKTGEVAKNIQYF,TGCGCCAGCAGCGAAAAAACAGGGGAGGTAGCCAAAAACATTCAGTACTTC
NA,TRBV9,TRBJ2-1,CASSVGGTPTEQFF,TGTGCCAGCAGCGTAGGGGGCACCCCGACCGAGCAGTTCTTC
NA,TRBV6-4,TRBJ2-3,CASSDSGSTDTQYF,TGTGCCAGCAGTGACTCTGGCAGCACAGATACGCAGTATTTT
NA,TRBV6-2/TRBV6-3,TRBJ1-5,CASSYTGNRFQPQHF,TGTGCCAGCAGTTACACAGGGAATCGGTTTCAGCCCCAGCATTTT
NA,TRBV4-1,TRBJ2-3,CASSQEPRPQAVSTDTQYF,TGCGCCAGCAGCCAAGAACCACGCCCACAGGCGGTTAGCACAGATACGCAGTATTTT
NA,TRBV5-1,TRBJ1-1,CASSLEWSGVAEAFF,TGCGCCAGCAGCTTGGAATGGTCAGGGGTCGCTGAAGCTTTCTTT
NA,TRBV5-1,TRBJ1-2,CASSFGGTNYGYTF,TGCGCCAGCAGCTTCGGAGGAACGAACTATGGCTACACCTTC
NA,TRBV2,TRBJ2-7,CASSEQGKAYEQYF,TGTGCCAGCAGTGAACAGGGCAAAGCCTACGAGCAGTACTTC
TRBD2,TRBV4-3,TRBJ2-7,CASSQDYLGLAGVSYEQYF,TGCGCCAGCAGCCAAGATTATTTGGGACTAGCGGGGGTCTCCTACGAGCAGTACTTC